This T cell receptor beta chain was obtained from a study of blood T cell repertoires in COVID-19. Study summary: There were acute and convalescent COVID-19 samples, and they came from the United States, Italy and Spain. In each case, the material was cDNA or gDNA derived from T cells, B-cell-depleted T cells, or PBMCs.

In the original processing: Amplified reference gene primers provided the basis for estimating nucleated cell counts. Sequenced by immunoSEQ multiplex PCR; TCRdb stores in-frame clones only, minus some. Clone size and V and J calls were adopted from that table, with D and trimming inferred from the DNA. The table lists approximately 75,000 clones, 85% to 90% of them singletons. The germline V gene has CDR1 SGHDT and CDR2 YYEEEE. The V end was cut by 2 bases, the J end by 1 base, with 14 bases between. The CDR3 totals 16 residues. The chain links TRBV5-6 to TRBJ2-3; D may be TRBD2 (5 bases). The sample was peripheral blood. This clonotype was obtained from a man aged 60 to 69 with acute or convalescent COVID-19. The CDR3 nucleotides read TGTGCCAGCAGCTTTGGTAGCGCTTGGGGCACAGATACGCAGTATTTT. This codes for CASSFGSAWGTDTQYF. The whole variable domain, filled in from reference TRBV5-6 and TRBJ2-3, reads DAGVTQSPTHLIKTRGQQVTLRCSPKSGHDTVSWYQQALGQGPQFIFQYYEEEERQRGNFPDRFSGHQFPNYSSELNVNALLLGDSALYLCASSFGSAWGTDTQYFGPGTRLTVL.